Shown below are 27 T cell receptor beta chains from a single sample sequenced in a study of blood T cell repertoires in COVID-19. The method was immunoSEQ multiplex PCR; TCRdb's version includes in-frame clones alone and lacks a portion of them. Here the sample spans about 210,000 clones, roughly 80% being singletons. The source material was peripheral blood. All receptors derive from a woman over 75 with COVID-19, enrolled during active disease.

There are a few counts of this clone. The genes are TRBV6-5 and TRBJ1-2; TRBD1 matches at 7 bases. V gave up 7 bases and J gave up 8 bases; unmatched junction bases: 16. This CDR3 comprises 15 residues. Per germline, CDR1 MNHEY and CDR2 SVGAGI. Here the CDR3 reads CASTSAGGQIGGYTF. As DNA, the CDR3 is TGTGCCAGCACCAGCGCTGGGGGACAGATTGGAGGCTACACCTTC.

The gene calls are TRBV28 and TRBJ2-7, with D perhaps TRBD2 (5 bases). The CDR3 extends over 14 amino acids. Trimming removed 7 bases from V and 0 bases from J, with 13 bases in between. Germline CDR1 MDHEN, CDR2 SYDVKM. CDR3 sequence reads: CASTPMGVSYEQYV. In DNA form, the CDR3 reads TGTGCCAGCACCCCAATGGGAGTCTCCTACGAGCAGTACGTC.

V gene TRBV5-1 combines with J gene TRBJ1-5; D is perhaps TRBD1 (6 bases). In germline, CDR1 is SGHRS, CDR2 YFSETQ. Trimming shortened V by 4 bases and J by 8 bases, and 22 bases separated the two germline ends. The CDR3 spans 16 residues. The CDR3 sequence is CASSPGLTGQWEPQHF. The CDR3 region has the DNA TGCGCCAGCAGCCCGGGATTGACAGGACAATGGGAGCCCCAGCATTTT.

V gene TRBV3-1 (or the pseudogene TRBV3-2) combines with J gene TRBJ2-1, with 11 bases fitting TRBD2. Germline CDR1 LGHDT, CDR2 YNNKEL (reference sequence). CDR3 length equals 15 residues. J lost 6 bases, V lost 1 base, and 2 bases had no gene match. For the CDR3, the DNA is TGTGCCAGCAGCCAAGGGACTAGCGGGCCCAATGAGCAGTTCTTC. This codes for CASSQGTSGPNEQFF.

This chain joins TRBV7-9 and TRBJ1-4; 12 bases are shared with TRBD1. The CDR3 has 15 residues. V dropped 5 bases and J dropped 8; count of bases not matched to a gene: 6. Germline V gene lookup returns CDR1 SEHNR and CDR2 FQNEAQ (reference sequence). The CDR3 DNA is TGTGCCAGCAGCACTACCGGGACAGGGGGCGAAAAACTGTTTTTT. It translates to CASSTTGTGGEKLFF.

The CDR3 sequence: CASSPKGETQYF. The CDR3 nucleotides read TGTGCCAGCAGCCCAAAGGGGGAGACCCAGTACTTC. The chain joins TRBV7-9 to TRBJ2-5, with D perhaps matching TRBD1 (5 bases). With 5 bases removed from V and 5 bases from J, the gap between germline ends came to 9 bases. The CDR3 runs to 12 residues. CDR1 is SEHNR, CDR2 FQNEAQ, per germline (reference sequence).

The chain is built from TRBV7-2 and TRBJ2-1, with D maybe TRBD2 (6 bases). Trimming removed 11 bases at V and 8 bases at J, with 22 bases between. Germline values: CDR1 SGHTA, CDR2 FQGNSA. The CDR3 is 14 residues long. The CDR3 is CASRFQRAPDEQFF. The DNA for the CDR3 is TGTGCCTCCCGGTTCCAGCGGGCTCCGGATGAGCAGTTCTTC.

The genes are TRBV2 and TRBJ2-5, with TRBD2 matching 8 bases. V trimming: 5 bases; J trimming: 5 bases; junction bases outside the gene matches: 10. The CDR3 runs to 15 residues. Germline V gene data show CDR1 as SNHLY and CDR2 as FYNNEI. CDR3 coding DNA: TGTGCCAGCAGTCTCAGAAGCGGGGGTGGGGAGACCCAGTACTTC. Translating gives CASSLRSGGGETQYF.

The V gene is TRBV10-3, the J gene TRBJ1-2; a possible D gene is TRBD1 (5 bases). V lost 4 bases and J lost 4, with 13 bases in between. The germline gives CDR1 ENHRY, CDR2 SYGVKD. The CDR3 totals 14 residues. The CDR3 sequence is CAISGQGLGYGYTF. CDR3 in DNA: TGTGCCATCAGTGGGCAGGGTCTTGGCTATGGCTACACCTTC.

In this sample, this clone turned up once. This chain uses TRBV4-3 with TRBJ2-6; 8 bases match TRBD1. V lost 3 bases, J lost 2 bases, and 12 bases stayed unmatched. The CDR3 is made up of 19 amino acids. CDR1 is LGHNA and CDR2 is YSLEER in the germline V gene. CDR3 nucleotide sequence: TGCGCCAGCAGCCAGGAGAGGAGGACAGGGTTAACTGGGGCCAACGTCCTGACTTTC. Translating gives CASSQERRTGLTGANVLTF.

J is TRBJ1-2 and V is TRBV2; perhaps TRBD1 as D (5 bases). Germline V gene sequence: CDR1 SNHLY, CDR2 FYNNEI. The V end was cut by 10 bases, the J end by 2 bases, with 14 bases between. The CDR3 spans 13 residues. The CDR3, as DNA: TGTGCCATTCCACAGGTTAACAACTATGGCTACACCTTC. Amino acid sequence: CAIPQVNNYGYTF.

The chain has TRBV6-5 and TRBJ1-1; D gene ambiguous. This CDR3 region has 11 residues. Between the trimmed V and J ends, which lost 6 bases and 3 bases, there was a span of 5 bases. The germline gives CDR1 MNHEY, CDR2 SVGAGI. In nucleotides, the CDR3 is TGTGCCAGCAGGAGTGACACTGAAGCTTTCTTT. This encodes CASRSDTEAFF.

The chain couples TRBV6-5 to TRBJ1-2; D gene ambiguous. The CDR3 sequence is 14 residues long. The V and J ends lost 3 bases and 5 bases respectively, with 13 bases between them. CDR1 is MNHEY and CDR2 is SVGAGI in the germline V gene. The CDR3 reads CASSYDYTTYGYTF. Here the CDR3 DNA reads TGTGCCAGCAGTTATGACTACACCACATATGGCTACACCTTC.

This clone was found once. The V and J genes are TRBV27 and TRBJ1-5; a possible D gene is TRBD1 (5 bases). The ends were cut back, 8 bases at V and 0 bases at J, with 11 bases in the middle. Per the germline V gene, CDR1 is MNHEY and CDR2 is SMNVEV (reference sequence). The CDR3 is 14 amino acids. The CDR3 DNA reads as TGTGCCAGCGGGGGGTTAGATAGCAATCAGCCCCAGCATTTT. It translates to CASGGLDSNQPQHF.

The chain links TRBV18 to TRBJ2-1; D is perhaps TRBD1 (6 bases). CDR3 length: 16 amino acids. Trimming took 6 bases from V and 3 from J, leaving 18 bases between them. Germline V lookup: CDR1 KGHSH, CDR2 LQKENI. CDR3 nucleotide sequence: TGTGCCAGCTCTACCCCCTGGGACACTTACTACAATGAGCAGTTCTTC. This sequence encodes CASSTPWDTYYNEQFF.

The sample holds one count of this clone. CDR3 sequence (DNA): TGTGCCAGTAGGGACGCCGGGACTTCTAATGAAAAACTGTTTTTT. Its translation is CASRDAGTSNEKLFF. This chain connects TRBV19 to TRBJ1-4; TRBD1 is a possible D gene (5 bases). The CDR3 sequence is 15 residues long. Trimming cost V 6 bases and J 3 bases, with 14 bases left between them. Germline assignment: CDR1 LNHDA and CDR2 SQIVND (reference sequence).

The chain is built from TRBV19 and TRBJ2-2; D possibly corresponds to TRBD1 (5 bases). The V gene lost 3 bases and the J gene lost 0 bases, with 11 bases spanning the gap. CDR1 and CDR2 (germline): LNHDA, SQIVND (reference sequence). The CDR3 is made up of 16 amino acids. The DNA for the CDR3 is TGTGCCAGTAGTATCGAGAGGACACCGAACACCGGGGAGCTGTTTTTT. It encodes CASSIERTPNTGELFF.

The V gene is TRBV27, the J gene TRBJ1-2, with 10 bases aligning to TRBD1. The V segment lost 5 bases and the J segment 1 base; nucleotides outside the gene matches: 4. Germline lookup yields CDR1 MNHEY and CDR2 SMNVEV (reference sequence). This CDR3 spans 15 amino acids. Here the CDR3 reads CASSPGTGDNYGYTF. In nucleotides, the CDR3 is TGTGCCAGCAGTCCCGGGACAGGGGATAACTATGGCTACACCTTC.

The chain is built from TRBV6-4 and TRBJ1-4, with a tentative D call TRBD1 (6 bases). V was trimmed by 3 bases and J by 3 bases, leaving 11 bases between them. The CDR3 is made up of 15 amino acids. In germline, CDR1 is MRHNA, CDR2 SNTAGT. CDR3: CASSEGGSANEKLFF. As DNA, the CDR3 is TGTGCCAGCAGTGAAGGGGGAAGTGCTAATGAAAAACTGTTTTTT.

This chain connects TRBV28 to TRBJ2-3; 7 bases map to TRBD2. The trim removed 6 bases at V and 0 bases at J, leaving 6 bases unmatched. CDR3 length equals 15 residues. Per the germline V gene, CDR1 is MDHEN and CDR2 is SYDVKM. CDR3 region: CASRVGGESTDTQYF. For the CDR3, the DNA is TGTGCCAGCAGGGTGGGGGGGGAAAGCACAGATACGCAGTATTTT.

V gene TRBV7-2 combines with J gene TRBJ1-3; tentatively, D is TRBD1 (5 bases). The V and J ends lost 2 bases and 4 bases respectively, with 9 bases between them. CDR3 length equals 14 residues. Germline CDR1 is SGHTA and CDR2 is FQGNSA. The CDR3 sequence: CASSLIGAGNTIYF. CDR3 sequence (DNA): TGTGCCAGCAGCTTAATAGGGGCCGGAAACACCATATATTTT.

The rearrangement links TRBV7-2 to TRBJ2-7; D might be TRBD1 (5 bases). The CDR3 consists of 14 residues. Trimming pared 1 base from V and 2 bases from J, leaving 9 bases between. Germline V gene sequence: CDR1 SGHTA, CDR2 FQGNSA. In nucleotides, the CDR3 is TGTGCCAGCAGCTTAGTAGGGGCCCCCTACGAGCAGTACTTC. It specifies CASSLVGAPYEQYF. Full variable domain (missing parts from reference TRBV7-2 and TRBJ2-7): GAGVSQSPSNKVTEKGKDVELRCDPISGHTALYWYRQSLGQGLEFLIYFQGNSAPDKSGLPSDRFSAERTGGSVSTLTIQRTQQEDSAVYLCASSLVGAPYEQYFGPGTRLTVT.

This chain uses TRBV7-8 with TRBJ1-1; possibly TRBD1 for D (5 bases). Germline loops: CDR1 SGHVS, CDR2 FQNEAQ. This CDR3 has 13 amino acids. The ends were cut back, 4 bases at V and 1 base at J, with 7 bases in the middle. The CDR3 nucleotides are TGTGCCAGCAGCTCTACAGGGAACACTGAAGCTTTCTTT. It codes for CASSSTGNTEAFF. Combining the CDR3 with reference TRBV7-8 and TRBJ1-1 gives the whole variable domain GAGVSQSPRYKVAKRGQDVALRCDPISGHVSLFWYQQALGQGPEFLTYFQNEAQLDKSGLPSDRFFAERPEGSVSTLKIQRTQQEDSAVYLCASSSTGNTEAFFGQGTRLTVV.

A few counts support this clone. The CDR3 is CASSGAAGGPIQYF. The CDR3 nucleotides read TGTGCCAGCAGCGGGGCAGCGGGGGGGCCCATTCAGTACTTC. J is TRBJ2-4 and V is TRBV2, with 10 bases lining up with TRBD2. The CDR3 is 14 amino acids. Losses at the gene ends were 6 bases for V and 9 bases for J; bases not matched to a gene: 8. Germline V gives CDR1 SNHLY, CDR2 FYNNEI.

The V and J genes are TRBV5-3 and TRBJ1-5; D is unresolved. TRBV5-3 is filed as an ORF, its function uncertain. The CDR3 is 15 amino acids. Trimming cost V 1 base and J 0 bases, with 8 bases left between them. The CDR3 protein is CARSLLQNSNQPQHF. CDR3 bases: TGTGCCAGAAGCTTGTTGCAGAATAGCAATCAGCCCCAGCATTTT.

The gene calls are TRBV7-2 and TRBJ1-6; 7 nucleotides align to TRBD1. V shed 1 base, J shed 6 bases, and the junction held 3 bases outside the gene matches. Germline loops: CDR1 SGHTA, CDR2 FQGNSA. The CDR3 is made up of 15 amino acids. CDR3 bases: TGTGCCAGCAGCTTAGGGAGACAGGGTAATTCACCCCTCCACTTT. This codes for CASSLGRQGNSPLHF.

The rearrangement joins TRBV7-6 to TRBJ1-2, with D maybe TRBD1 (6 bases). With 0 bases removed from V and 7 bases from J, the gap between germline ends came to 15 bases. This CDR3 has 15 amino acids. Germline CDR1 reads SGHVS; CDR2 reads FNYEAQ. The CDR3 sequence: CASSLARDGRGGYTF. The DNA of the CDR3 is TGTGCCAGCAGCTTAGCGAGGGACGGCAGGGGTGGCTACACCTTC.